Each of the 7 T cell receptor beta chains below was sequenced from the same sample in a study of T cells expressing NK-cell markers. TCRdb re-analyzed the 5' RACE reads; it lists each CDR3 protein once, without DNA. There are about 430,000 distinct CDR3 sequences in the sample, with 1.4% held by the top ten. Sample: blood T cells: a sorted CD56 or NKG2C T cell subset, CD4+ or CD8+ T cells, or bulk PBMC T cells (not recorded which). These receptors were taken from a woman aged 45-65 years in good health.

The V and J genes are TRBV12-3 or TRBV12-4 and TRBJ1-3; the D gene TCRdb calls, TRBD1, cannot be checked with no DNA. This CDR3 region has 15 residues. The CDR3 here is CASSAVPRGRNTIYF.

The rearrangement joins TRBV4-1 to TRBJ2-2. The V gene's germline CDR1 is MGHRA and CDR2 YSYEKL. CDR3 size: 15 residues. CDR3 sequence reads: CASSQPTRATGELFF.

V is TRBV12-3 or TRBV12-4 and J is TRBJ2-7; TCRdb calls TRBD2, which cannot be checked without DNA. The CDR3 extends over 14 amino acids. The CDR3 protein is CASSRVGGLGEQYF.

J is TRBJ2-6 and V is TRBV2. This CDR3 contains 14 residues. In germline, CDR1 is SNHLY, CDR2 FYNNEI. CDR3: CASQRISGANVLTF.

The rearrangement uses TRBV5-1 and TRBJ2-7. This CDR3 spans 15 amino acids. Germline-derived CDR1 and CDR2 are SGHRS and YFSETQ. CDR3 region: CASSLGSGTPYEQYF.

The chain employs TRBV7-8 and TRBJ2-5; TCRdb reports TRBD1, a call that lacks DNA to check it against. The CDR3 runs 15 residues. Germline V CDR1 and CDR2: SGHVS, FQNEAQ. CDR3 protein: CASSLGEIRPETQYF.

The gene calls are TRBV3-1 and TRBJ2-7; TCRdb's D call of TRBD1 is untestable without DNA. This CDR3 spans 15 amino acids. Germline lookup yields CDR1 LGHDT and CDR2 YNNKEL (reference sequence). The CDR3 region is CASSRAGTTPYEQYF.